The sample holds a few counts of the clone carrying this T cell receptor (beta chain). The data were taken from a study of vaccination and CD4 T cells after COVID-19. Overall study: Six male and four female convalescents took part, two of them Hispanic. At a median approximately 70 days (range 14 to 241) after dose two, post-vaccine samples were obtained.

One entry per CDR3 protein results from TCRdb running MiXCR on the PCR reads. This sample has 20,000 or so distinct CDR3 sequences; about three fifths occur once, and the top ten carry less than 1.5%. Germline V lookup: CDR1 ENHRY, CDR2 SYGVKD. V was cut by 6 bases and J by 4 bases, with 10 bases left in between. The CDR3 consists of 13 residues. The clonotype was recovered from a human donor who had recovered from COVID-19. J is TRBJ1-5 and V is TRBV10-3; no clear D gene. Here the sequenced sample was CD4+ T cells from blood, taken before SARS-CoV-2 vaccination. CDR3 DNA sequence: TGTGCCATCAGCGATAATCCAAATCAGCCCCAGCATTTT. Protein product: CAISDNPNQPQHF.